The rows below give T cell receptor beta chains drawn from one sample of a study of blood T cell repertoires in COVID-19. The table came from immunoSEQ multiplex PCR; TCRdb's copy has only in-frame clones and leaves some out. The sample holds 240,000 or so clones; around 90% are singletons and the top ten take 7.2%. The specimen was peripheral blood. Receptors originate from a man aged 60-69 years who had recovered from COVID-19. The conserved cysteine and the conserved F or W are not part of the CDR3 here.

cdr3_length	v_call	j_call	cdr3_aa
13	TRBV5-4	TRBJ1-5	ASSFRTGQDQPQH
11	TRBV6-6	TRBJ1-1	ASSPLLQIEAF
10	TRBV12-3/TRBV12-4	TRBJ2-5	ASRTLAGTQY
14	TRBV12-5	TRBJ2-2	ASADLGATNTGELF
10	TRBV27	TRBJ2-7	ASSSGLYEQY
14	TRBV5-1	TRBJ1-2	ASSPFGTGEGHGYT
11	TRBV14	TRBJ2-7	ASRLTGGDEQY
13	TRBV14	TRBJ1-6	ASSQDSGSGSPLH
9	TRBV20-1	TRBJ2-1	SAGPGNEQF
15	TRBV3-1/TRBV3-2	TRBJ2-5	ASSQDLERGGPETQY
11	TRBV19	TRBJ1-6	ASSSRGNSPLH
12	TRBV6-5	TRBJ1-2	ASSYSAGGSSYT
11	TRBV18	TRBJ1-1	ASSSMGLGEAF
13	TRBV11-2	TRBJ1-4	ASSLGGGRNEKLF
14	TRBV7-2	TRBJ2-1	ASSPPGGAAWNEQF
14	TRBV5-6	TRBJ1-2	ASSLRFRGGNYGYT
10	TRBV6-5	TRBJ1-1	ASSYSGGEAF
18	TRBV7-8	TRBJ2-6	ASSSEMRAGDLSGANVLT
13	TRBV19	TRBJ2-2	ASSPLTGYTGELF
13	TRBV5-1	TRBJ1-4	ASSPYGTEVEKLF
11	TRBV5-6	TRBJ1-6	ASSLLGDSPLH
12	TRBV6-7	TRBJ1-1	ASRCDRVDTEAF
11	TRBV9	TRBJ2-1	ASSPPGNNEQF
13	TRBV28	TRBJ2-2	ASSFAGAGTGELF
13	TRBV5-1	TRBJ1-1	ASSLGQGRNTEAF
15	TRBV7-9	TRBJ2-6	AIPSGQKSSGANVLT
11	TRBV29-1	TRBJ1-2	SVQVHFNYGYT
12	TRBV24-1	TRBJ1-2	ATSDFYGSGGYT
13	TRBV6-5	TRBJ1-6	ASSDPGRGLSPLH
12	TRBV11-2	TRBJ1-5	ASSFTGSNQPQH
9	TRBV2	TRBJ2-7	ASSDQYEQY
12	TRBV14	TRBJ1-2	ASSQDGRAGGYT
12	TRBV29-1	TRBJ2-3	SGLLAGSTDTQY
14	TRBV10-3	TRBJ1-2	AISETRQGVGRGYT
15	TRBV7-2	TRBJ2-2	ASSLGLAGGPTGELF
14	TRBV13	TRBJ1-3	ASSDEGHPSGNTIY
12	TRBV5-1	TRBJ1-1	ASSAGDLRAEAF
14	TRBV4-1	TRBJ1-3	ASSQGIGTLGNTIY
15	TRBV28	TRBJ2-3	ASSLIPPTGSTDTQY
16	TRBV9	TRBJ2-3	ASSVGLAGGYSTDTQY
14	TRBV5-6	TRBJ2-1	ASSFFTQTRYNEQF
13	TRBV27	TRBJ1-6	ASSSLAAYNSPLH
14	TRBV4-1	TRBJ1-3	ASSQGQRAIGNTIY
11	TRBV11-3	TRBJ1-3	ASSNGIGNTIY
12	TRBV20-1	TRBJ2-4	SASLRDRGDIQY
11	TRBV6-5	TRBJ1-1	ASTGSRYTEAF
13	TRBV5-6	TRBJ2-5	ASSYTGGYQETQY
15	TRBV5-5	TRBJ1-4	ASSWEFTGFANEKLF
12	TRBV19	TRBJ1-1	ASRTGQGRAEAF
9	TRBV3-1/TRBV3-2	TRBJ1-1	ASSRGQQAF